The rows below give T cell receptor beta chains drawn from one sample of a study of shared clonotypes between healthy human individuals. The protocol was immunoSEQ multiplex PCR, while the TCRdb copy is restricted to in-frame clones and leaves out a portion. The data show about 2 million clones, about 95% seen once. Sequencing input: naive CD8+ T cells sorted from blood. The receptor source for this set is a man aged 18 to 35 in good health. The CDR3 runs from the conserved cysteine through the conserved F or W. A D gene is named only where the DNA matches it firmly. Size values are once, few and many counts, or a class for expanded clones, and some rows have none.

j_gene: TRBJ2-3; d_gene: .; v_gene: TRBV4-2; abundance: .; CDR3aa: CASSQVGSTDTQYF; CDR3nt: TGTGCCAGCAGCCAAGTTGGCAGCACAGATACGCAGTATTTT
j_gene: TRBJ1-6; d_gene: .; v_gene: TRBV6-1; abundance: .; CDR3aa: CASSMTHLYSPLHF; CDR3nt: TGTGCCAGCAGCATGACCCACCTATATTCACCCCTCCACTTT
j_gene: TRBJ1-1; d_gene: TRBD1; v_gene: TRBV5-6; abundance: .; CDR3aa: CASSPGTGGIEAFF; CDR3nt: TGTGCCAGCAGCCCGGGGACAGGCGGCATTGAAGCTTTCTTT
j_gene: TRBJ1-2; d_gene: .; v_gene: TRBV6-5; abundance: .; CDR3aa: CASSYGGGVYGYTF; CDR3nt: TGTGCCAGCAGTTACGGGGGAGGGGTCTATGGCTACACCTTC
j_gene: TRBJ2-7; d_gene: .; v_gene: TRBV7-9; abundance: once; CDR3aa: CASSLPGLQDEQYF; CDR3nt: TGTGCCAGCAGCCTGCCGGGACTGCAAGACGAGCAGTACTTC
j_gene: TRBJ2-2; d_gene: TRBD1; v_gene: TRBV5-1; abundance: .; CDR3aa: CASSWTGTDNTGELFF; CDR3nt: TGCGCCAGCAGCTGGACCGGGACAGACAACACCGGGGAGCTGTTTTTT
j_gene: TRBJ2-7; d_gene: TRBD1; v_gene: TRBV27; abundance: .; CDR3aa: CASSFSRTGTYEQYF; CDR3nt: TGTGCCAGCAGTTTTTCTCGGACAGGTACCTACGAGCAGTACTTC
j_gene: TRBJ1-2; d_gene: .; v_gene: TRBV11-2; abundance: few; CDR3aa: CASSSRVKKGYTF; CDR3nt: TGTGCCAGCAGCTCCAGGGTAAAGAAAGGCTACACCTTC
j_gene: TRBJ1-2; d_gene: TRBD1; v_gene: TRBV28; abundance: .; CDR3aa: CASSSGQVGPNYGYTF; CDR3nt: TGTGCCAGCAGTTCAGGACAGGTGGGCCCCAACTATGGCTACACCTTC
j_gene: TRBJ2-1; d_gene: .; v_gene: TRBV30; abundance: .; CDR3aa: CAWSPPYNEQFF; CDR3nt: TGTGCCTGGAGTCCCCCCTACAATGAGCAGTTCTTC
j_gene: TRBJ2-3; d_gene: .; v_gene: TRBV6-5; abundance: .; CDR3aa: CAPRVGGGPTDTQYF; CDR3nt: TGTGCCCCCAGGGTGGGCGGGGGCCCCACAGATACGCAGTATTTT
j_gene: TRBJ2-6; d_gene: .; v_gene: TRBV7-9; abundance: .; CDR3aa: CASSLVGAATPGANVLTF; CDR3nt: TGTGCCAGCAGCTTAGTGGGGGCGGCGACCCCTGGGGCCAACGTCCTGACTTTC
j_gene: TRBJ2-1; d_gene: .; v_gene: TRBV4-1; abundance: once; CDR3aa: CASSQERGDRGNEQFF; CDR3nt: TGCGCCAGCAGCCAAGAAAGGGGTGACCGGGGGAATGAGCAGTTCTTC
j_gene: TRBJ2-1; d_gene: .; v_gene: TRBV4-1; abundance: .; CDR3aa: CASSQPGTYTDNEQFF; CDR3nt: TGCGCCAGCAGCCAGCCCGGGACGTACACCGACAATGAGCAGTTCTTC
j_gene: TRBJ2-7; d_gene: TRBD1; v_gene: TRBV5-6; abundance: .; CDR3aa: CASGQGATYEQYF; CDR3nt: TGTGCCAGTGGACAGGGGGCCACCTACGAGCAGTACTTC
j_gene: TRBJ1-1; d_gene: .; v_gene: TRBV29-1; abundance: .; CDR3aa: CSVEDLIGGEAFF; CDR3nt: TGCAGCGTTGAAGATCTGATCGGGGGCGAAGCTTTCTTT
j_gene: TRBJ1-2; d_gene: TRBD1; v_gene: TRBV5-4; abundance: .; CDR3aa: CASSPGGYGYTF; CDR3nt: TGTGCCAGCAGCCCAGGGGGATATGGCTACACCTTC
j_gene: TRBJ2-7; d_gene: TRBD1; v_gene: TRBV6-1; abundance: .; CDR3aa: CASSEATGQGRYEQYF; CDR3nt: TGTGCCAGCAGTGAAGCGACGGGACAGGGGCGCTACGAGCAGTACTTC
j_gene: TRBJ2-7; d_gene: TRBD1; v_gene: TRBV6-5; abundance: .; CDR3aa: CASSYSVRGSYEQYF; CDR3nt: TGTGCCAGCAGTTACTCGGTCAGGGGGTCCTACGAGCAGTACTTC
j_gene: TRBJ1-1; d_gene: TRBD1; v_gene: TRBV5-5; abundance: .; CDR3aa: CASSAGGANTEAFF; CDR3nt: TGTGCCAGCAGCGCAGGGGGCGCGAACACTGAAGCTTTCTTT
j_gene: TRBJ1-4; d_gene: .; v_gene: TRBV7-9; abundance: .; CDR3aa: CASSWRDFATNEKLFF; CDR3nt: TGTGCCAGCAGCTGGAGGGACTTTGCAACTAATGAAAAACTGTTTTTT
j_gene: TRBJ2-7; d_gene: TRBD2; v_gene: TRBV11-2; abundance: once; CDR3aa: CASSLGSGSSHEQYF; CDR3nt: TGTGCCAGCAGCTTGGGTAGCGGGAGTTCCCACGAGCAGTACTTC
j_gene: TRBJ2-2; d_gene: TRBD2; v_gene: TRBV4-1; abundance: once; CDR3aa: CASSMLAGNTGELFF; CDR3nt: TGCGCCAGCAGCATGCTAGCGGGGAACACCGGGGAGCTGTTTTTT
j_gene: TRBJ1-2; d_gene: TRBD1; v_gene: TRBV27; abundance: few; CDR3aa: CASSLGRTGRVGGYTF; CDR3nt: TGTGCCAGCAGTTTAGGCCGGACAGGGCGGGTTGGGGGCTACACCTTC
j_gene: TRBJ2-7; d_gene: .; v_gene: TRBV13; abundance: few; CDR3aa: CASSLEGSRPYEQYF; CDR3nt: TGTGCCAGCAGCTTAGAGGGGTCTCGACCCTACGAGCAGTACTTC
j_gene: TRBJ2-7; d_gene: TRBD2; v_gene: TRBV4-3; abundance: .; CDR3aa: CASSQEGTSGISYEQYF; CDR3nt: TGCGCCAGCAGCCAAGAGGGGACTAGCGGGATCTCGTACGAGCAGTACTTC
j_gene: TRBJ2-1; d_gene: TRBD2; v_gene: TRBV9; abundance: .; CDR3aa: CASSQGLADLDEQFF; CDR3nt: TGTGCCAGCAGCCAGGGCCTAGCGGACTTGGATGAGCAGTTCTTC
j_gene: TRBJ2-7; d_gene: .; v_gene: TRBV27; abundance: .; CDR3aa: CASRGLPYEQYF; CDR3nt: TGTGCCAGCAGGGGACTCCCCTACGAGCAGTACTTC
j_gene: TRBJ2-1; d_gene: TRBD2; v_gene: TRBV5-1; abundance: .; CDR3aa: CASSPGLAGEPRDEQFF; CDR3nt: TGCGCCAGCAGCCCCGGACTAGCGGGGGAACCACGGGATGAGCAGTTCTTC
j_gene: TRBJ2-5; d_gene: .; v_gene: TRBV7-9; abundance: .; CDR3aa: CASSLGQGGRETQYF; CDR3nt: TGTGCCAGCAGCTTAGGTCAGGGGGGGAGAGAGACCCAGTACTTC
j_gene: TRBJ1-4; d_gene: .; v_gene: TRBV30; abundance: .; CDR3aa: CAWSGSNEEKLFF; CDR3nt: TGTGCCTGGAGTGGCTCCAACGAGGAAAAACTGTTTTTT
j_gene: TRBJ2-7; d_gene: .; v_gene: TRBV19; abundance: .; CDR3aa: CASSIGHSAYEQYF; CDR3nt: TGTGCCAGTAGTATTGGTCATAGTGCCTACGAGCAGTACTTC
j_gene: TRBJ1-2; d_gene: .; v_gene: TRBV5-4; abundance: .; CDR3aa: CASSLSTGMSYGYTF; CDR3nt: TGTGCCAGCAGCTTGTCTACAGGAATGTCCTATGGCTACACCTTC
j_gene: TRBJ1-1; d_gene: .; v_gene: TRBV11-2; abundance: .; CDR3aa: CASSLSRGVNTEAFF; CDR3nt: TGTGCCAGCAGCTTATCCAGGGGTGTGAACACTGAAGCTTTCTTT
j_gene: TRBJ1-1; d_gene: .; v_gene: TRBV4-1; abundance: .; CDR3aa: CASSQDSGDTEAFF; CDR3nt: TGCGCCAGCAGCCAAGATTCAGGTGACACTGAAGCTTTCTTT
j_gene: TRBJ2-1; d_gene: TRBD1; v_gene: TRBV28; abundance: .; CDR3aa: CASNFPGGGGTYNEQFF; CDR3nt: TGTGCCAGCAATTTCCCAGGGGGCGGTGGTACCTACAATGAGCAGTTCTTC
j_gene: TRBJ1-2; d_gene: .; v_gene: TRBV27; abundance: once; CDR3aa: CASSLVGAGPSYGYTF; CDR3nt: TGTGCCAGCAGTTTAGTCGGGGCAGGGCCTAGCTATGGCTACACCTTC
j_gene: TRBJ1-4; d_gene: .; v_gene: TRBV9; abundance: .; CDR3aa: CASSAHGGQPNEKLFF; CDR3nt: TGTGCCAGCAGCGCCCACGGTGGGCAGCCTAATGAAAAACTGTTTTTT
j_gene: TRBJ1-1; d_gene: .; v_gene: TRBV4-3; abundance: .; CDR3aa: CASSQDRSGAITEAFF; CDR3nt: TGCGCCAGCAGCCAAGATCGATCGGGGGCCATCACTGAAGCTTTCTTT